The clone carrying this T cell receptor (beta chain) showed up just once. Its specificity is unknown. This sample is part of a study of cytomegalovirus exposure and HLA in healthy donors. Points from the study as a whole: The study listed under 200 cytomegalovirus-associated TCR beta chains. Common viral pathogens (according to a later analysis) appeared linked to several of the most significant clusters. TRBV6-2, TRBV6-3 and some other V segments were unresolvable in 87-base-pair reads. Based on reports, TCR beta sequences accurately predicted HLA-A and HLA-B alleles for most subjects.

A multiplex PCR was run with 60 Vbeta primers and 13 Jbeta primers. Libraries were prepared by immunoSEQ multiplex PCR; TCRdb keeps only in-frame clonotypes and omits some of them. The sample carries under 200,000 clones, 65% to 85% recorded once. The V and J ends lost 4 bases and 1 base respectively, with 22 bases between them. Germline V gene lookup returns CDR1 SGHTA and CDR2 FQGTGA. This CDR3 is 18 amino acids long. The sequencing input was PBMCs. V and J are TRBV7-3 and TRBJ1-1; the D gene is possibly TRBD1 (6 bases). This receptor was identified in a woman in her forties or fifties in good health and CMV-seropositive. The chain's CDR3 is CASSSHPGTLPSNTEAFF. As DNA, the CDR3 is TGTGCCAGCAGCTCTCATCCCGGGACACTACCGTCGAACACTGAAGCTTTCTTT.